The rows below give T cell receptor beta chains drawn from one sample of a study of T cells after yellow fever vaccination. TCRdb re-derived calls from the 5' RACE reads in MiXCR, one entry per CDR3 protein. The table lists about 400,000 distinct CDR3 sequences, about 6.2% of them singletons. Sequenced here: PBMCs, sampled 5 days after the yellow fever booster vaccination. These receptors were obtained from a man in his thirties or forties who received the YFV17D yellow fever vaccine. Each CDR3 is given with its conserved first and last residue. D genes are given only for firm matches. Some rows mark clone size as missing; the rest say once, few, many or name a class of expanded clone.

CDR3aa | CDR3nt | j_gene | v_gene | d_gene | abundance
CSARDSKNYGYTF | TGCAGTGCTAGAGACAGCAAAAACTATGGCTACACCTTC | TRBJ1-2 | TRBV20-1 | . | .
CASSLIGQFDYEQYF | TGTGCCAGCAGTTTAATTGGTCAGTTTGACTACGAGCAGTACTTC | TRBJ2-7 | TRBV27 | . | many
CASSQDSGTYEQYF | TGCGCCAGCAGCCAAGATTCGGGTACCTACGAGCAGTACTTC | TRBJ2-7 | TRBV4-3 | . | .
CASSYRVGSEAFF | TGCGCCAGCAGTTACAGGGTGGGCTCTGAAGCTTTCTTT | TRBJ1-1 | TRBV4-3 | . | many
CASSRQEGSTQYF | TGTGCCAGCAGCCGACAGGAGGGGTCGACCCAGTACTTC | TRBJ2-5 | TRBV7-2 | . | many
CASSFQGLGANVLTF | TGTGCCAGCAGTTTTCAAGGCTTAGGGGCCAACGTCCTGACTTTC | TRBJ2-6 | TRBV28 | . | few
CSATQELQETQYF | TGCAGCGCTACCCAGGAGCTACAAGAGACCCAGTACTTC | TRBJ2-5 | TRBV29-1 | . | many
CSARRGTGVGEQYF | TGCAGTGCGAGGAGGGGGACAGGGGTAGGCGAGCAGTACTTC | TRBJ2-7 | TRBV20-1 | TRBD1 | few
CASSLRSSGRIQETQYF | TGTGCCAGCAGCTTGAGGTCTAGCGGGAGGATACAAGAGACCCAGTACTTC | TRBJ2-5 | TRBV5-6 | TRBD2 | many
CASSLDGSPDTQYF | TGTGCCAGCAGCTTAGACGGGAGCCCAGATACGCAGTATTTT | TRBJ2-3 | TRBV7-9 | . | .
CASSKGLGGLGSQFF | TGTGCCAGCAGCAAAGGATTGGGAGGGTTAGGGTCCCAGTTCTTC | TRBJ2-1 | TRBV21-1 | . | .
CASSLVRSGETQYF | TGTGCCAGCAGCTTGGTGCGCAGCGGAGAGACCCAGTACTTC | TRBJ2-5 | TRBV5-6 | . | few
CASSNRQGVLNTEAFF | TGTGCCAGCAGTAACAGGCAAGGGGTATTGAACACTGAAGCTTTCTTT | TRBJ1-1 | TRBV27 | . | many
CATREGTSGISGANVLTF | TGTGCCACCAGAGAAGGGACTAGCGGGATCTCTGGGGCCAACGTCCTGACTTTC | TRBJ2-6 | TRBV24-1 | TRBD2 | many
CASTPDSGANVLTF | TGTGCCAGCACCCCTGACTCTGGGGCCAACGTCCTGACTTTC | TRBJ2-6 | TRBV7-2 | . | few
CSARDFTAYNEQFF | TGCAGTGCTAGAGATTTTACAGCGTACAATGAGCAGTTCTTC | TRBJ2-1 | TRBV20-1 | . | few
CASSYRTGKSNQPQHF | TGTGCCAGCAGTTACCGGACAGGGAAAAGCAATCAGCCCCAGCATTTT | TRBJ1-5 | TRBV6-2/TRBV6-3 | TRBD1 | many
CSVAQGAHEQYF | TGCAGCGTTGCACAGGGGGCCCACGAGCAGTACTTC | TRBJ2-7 | TRBV29-1 | TRBD1 | many
CASSLGTPSSYNEQFF | TGTGCCAGCAGTTTGGGGACGCCCAGCTCCTACAATGAGCAGTTCTTC | TRBJ2-1 | TRBV12-3/TRBV12-4 | . | few
CSVEDRMSSGRAYEQYF | TGCAGCGTTGAAGATCGGATGTCTAGCGGGAGGGCCTACGAGCAGTACTTC | TRBJ2-7 | TRBV29-1 | TRBD2 | .
CASSLIRGNNEQFF | TGCGCCAGCAGCTTGATCCGGGGCAACAATGAGCAGTTCTTC | TRBJ2-1 | TRBV5-1 | . | .
CASSVATATGGSTGELFF | TGTGCCAGCAGCGTAGCTACGGCAACAGGGGGATCCACCGGGGAGCTGTTTTTT | TRBJ2-2 | TRBV9 | TRBD1 | many
CSASPTTRISYNEQFF | TGCAGTGCGAGCCCCACAACACGGATCTCCTACAATGAGCAGTTCTTC | TRBJ2-1 | TRBV20-1 | . | many
CSAAPSAEPYEQYF | TGCAGTGCTGCCCCTAGCGCCGAACCCTACGAGCAGTACTTC | TRBJ2-7 | TRBV20-1 | . | .
CSARKWRETGLGGNTGELFF | TGCAGTGCTAGAAAGTGGCGGGAGACGGGGTTGGGTGGCAACACCGGGGAGCTGTTTTTT | TRBJ2-2 | TRBV20-1 | TRBD2 | .
CASSLFSSRRTGELFF | TGTGCCAGCAGCTTATTCAGTAGCCGGAGGACCGGGGAGCTGTTTTTT | TRBJ2-2 | TRBV7-9 | . | many
CASSPVRAPGNTIYF | TGTGCCAGCAGCCCAGTCAGGGCTCCTGGAAACACCATATATTTT | TRBJ1-3 | TRBV7-2 | . | many
CASRFPTGTGTGELFF | TGCGCCAGCAGATTCCCGACAGGGACAGGCACCGGGGAGCTGTTTTTT | TRBJ2-2 | TRBV5-1 | TRBD1 | few
CASSLAHSTDTQYF | TGTGCCAGCAGCTTAGCCCACAGCACAGATACGCAGTATTTT | TRBJ2-3 | TRBV7-9 | . | many